The T cell receptor beta chain described here comes from a study of Ad26.COV2.S vaccination and SARS-CoV-2 variants (dated by TCRdb to about 2021). As for the study more broadly: Donors in the vaccine arm were drawn from COV1001, a phase I-IIa trial of Ad26.COV2.S in healthy adults that was multicentre, randomized, double-blind and placebo-controlled. Ad26.COV2.S was administered intramuscularly at 5 x 10^10 or 1 x 10^11 viral particles, either as a single shot or as two shots given 56 days apart. Sequencing of the TCRbeta repertoire served to evaluate the specificity and breadth of SARS-CoV-2-reactive T cell receptors following Ad26.COV2.S vaccination. The TCR-sequenced set comprised approximately 32 samples: around 20 Ad26.COV2.S vaccine recipients, 5 placebo recipients and 8 SARS-CoV-2 convalescent individuals. Trial participants were randomized into five groups of five: low-dose or high-dose Ad26.COV2.S given once or twice, or placebo on both occasions. Investigators did not know the trial group allocation while performing experiments and assessing outcomes. Findings and caveats that apply to the study as a whole: Higher spike-specific TCR breadth was observed in Ad26.COV2.S recipients than in placebo recipients (P = 0.0014). Vaccine and placebo recipients had comparable non-spike TCR breadth, which fits with the vaccine containing only spike. The study lacked the statistical power to compare responses across vaccine doses or regimens. It was noted by the authors that total T cell responses may have been underestimated by the TCR breadth and depth analyses. After vaccination, spike-specific CD8+ and CD4+ T cell responses were reported to show substantial breadth.

The sample's treatment or condition label, in plain terms: 15 to 20 received Ad26.COV2.S at low or high dose, single or two shots; roughly 5 received placebo; per-sample allocation not given. For vaccine and placebo recipients, repertoires were sequenced using samples collected on day 63 after the first injection. Cohort 1b enrolled about two dozen adults aged 18-55 years at a single site in Boston, USA, between 29 July and 7 August 2020. Ad26.COV2.S consisted of a replication-incompetent adenovirus type 26 vector by which a prefusion-stabilized SARS-CoV-2 spike protein from the original Wuhan strain was expressed. There are a few counts of this clone. There is no known antigen for this receptor. No base quality information exists; no much larger clone differs at one position. In the same sample, other DNA sequences code for this CDR3. The immunoSEQ Assay was the method used to sequence TCRbeta CDR3 regions. After extraction, genomic DNA underwent amplification by bias-controlled multiplex PCR, followed by high-throughput sequencing. The published analysis was carried out like this. To quantify the absolute abundance of every unique TCRbeta CDR3 region, sequences were collapsed and filtered. T cell fraction was estimated by normalizing TCRbeta template counts to usable DNA, with usable DNA measured through amplification of reference genes found in all nucleated cells. Repertoire TCRs were annotated as SARS-CoV-2-specific by exact matching of V gene, CDR3 amino acid sequence and J gene to a known reactive TCR set. MIRA supplied the reference SARS-CoV-2 TCR set, which was filtered for enrichment in COVID-19-positive ImmuneCODE repertoires so that public or cross-reactive TCRs were removed. Using the MIRA antigens, annotated TCRs were further analysed by specific ORF or by position within an ORF. Depth was the summed frequency of annotated unique rearrangements, while breadth was defined as annotated unique rearrangements over total unique productive rearrangements. Group comparisons of TCR breadth used two-sided Wilcoxon rank-sum tests. Sourced from immuneACCESS, this table was stored by TCRdb with only in-frame sequences that have V and J called. A share of the clones is absent; for the studies checked, an unresolved V gene accounts for under half, and the remainder has no known explanation. The V and J calls and the clone size are those of that table, but D and trimming were determined from the DNA. This sample has fewer than 400,000 clones in its table, and 70% to 90% of those were observed once. In total, the top ten clones hold 3% to 4.5% of the sample.

The CDR3 holds 14 amino acids from the cysteine to the phenylalanine. Of all the DNA, just the CDR3 is kept, 42 bases in frame from base 1. The germline V gene provides CDR1 LGHNA and CDR2 YNFKEQ. Trimming removed 0 bases from V and 2 bases from J, leaving 7 bases between the germline ends. The sample consisted of peripheral blood, taken in a trial of Ad26.COV2.S vaccine versus placebo. The receptor comes from a person between 18 and 65 years old who received the Ad26.COV2.S COVID-19 vaccine or a placebo. The V and J genes are TRBV4-2 and TRBJ1-2; the D gene cannot be named for sure. The CDR3 protein: CASSQDRINYGYTF. The nucleotide sequence is TGTGCCAGCAGCCAAGACAGGATAAACTATGGCTACACCTTC.